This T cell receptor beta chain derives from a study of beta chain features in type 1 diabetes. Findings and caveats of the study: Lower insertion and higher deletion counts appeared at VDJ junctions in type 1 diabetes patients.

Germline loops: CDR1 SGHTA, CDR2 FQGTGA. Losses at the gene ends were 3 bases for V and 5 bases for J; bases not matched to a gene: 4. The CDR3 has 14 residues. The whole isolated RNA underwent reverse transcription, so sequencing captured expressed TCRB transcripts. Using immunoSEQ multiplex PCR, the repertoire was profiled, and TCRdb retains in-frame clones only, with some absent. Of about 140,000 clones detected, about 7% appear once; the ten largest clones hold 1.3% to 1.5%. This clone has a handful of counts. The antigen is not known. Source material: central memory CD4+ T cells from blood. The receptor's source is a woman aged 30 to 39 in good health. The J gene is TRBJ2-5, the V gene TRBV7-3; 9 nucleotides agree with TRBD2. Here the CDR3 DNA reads TGTGCCAGCAGCTTTAGCGGGAGCCCGGAGACCCAGTACTTC. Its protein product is CASSFSGSPETQYF.